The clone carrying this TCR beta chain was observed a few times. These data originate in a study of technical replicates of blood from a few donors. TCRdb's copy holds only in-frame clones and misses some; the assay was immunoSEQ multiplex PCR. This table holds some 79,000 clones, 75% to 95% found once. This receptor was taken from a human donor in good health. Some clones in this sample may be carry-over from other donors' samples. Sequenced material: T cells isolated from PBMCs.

The CDR3 DNA reads as TGTGCCAGGATGGCGGGGCCTGAAGCTTTCTTT. Translated: CARMAGPEAFF. This rearrangement joins TRBV19 to TRBJ1-1; maybe TRBD1 (5 bases). V shed 9 bases and J shed 6 bases, with 11 bases lying between them. Germline values: CDR1 LNHDA, CDR2 SQIVND (reference sequence). The CDR3 sequence is 11 residues long.